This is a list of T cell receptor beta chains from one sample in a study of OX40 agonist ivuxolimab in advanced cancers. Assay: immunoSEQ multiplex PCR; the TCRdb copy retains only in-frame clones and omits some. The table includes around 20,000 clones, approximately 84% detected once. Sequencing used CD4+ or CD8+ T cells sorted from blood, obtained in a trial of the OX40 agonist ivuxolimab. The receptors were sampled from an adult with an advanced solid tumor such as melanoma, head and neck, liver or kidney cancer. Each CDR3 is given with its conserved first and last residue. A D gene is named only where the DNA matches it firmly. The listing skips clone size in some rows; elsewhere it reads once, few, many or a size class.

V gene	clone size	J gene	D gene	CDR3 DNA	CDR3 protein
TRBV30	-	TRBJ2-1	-	TGTGCCTGGACCCGCCGGCTCCCCGAATACGAAATGCCTATAGATGAGCAGTTCTTC	CAWTRRLPEYEMPIDEQFF
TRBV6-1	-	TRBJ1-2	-	TGTGCCAGCAGTGAACGGCGGAACTATGGCTACACCTTC	CASSERRNYGYTF
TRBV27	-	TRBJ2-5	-	TGTGCCAGCAGTTTAAGGGGAAGGGTGAAAGAGACCCAGTACTTC	CASSLRGRVKETQYF
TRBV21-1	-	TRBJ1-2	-	TGTGCCAGCAGGCGTCTTCCGGGACAGGGGAACGGCTACACCTTC	CASRRLPGQGNGYTF
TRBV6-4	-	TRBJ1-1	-	TGTGCCAGCTTCCGACCTACTCACGAAGCTTTCTTT	CASFRPTHEAFF
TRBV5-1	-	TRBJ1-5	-	TGCGCCAGCAGCTTGGCAGGGGTCGGCAATCAGCCCCAGCATTTT	CASSLAGVGNQPQHF
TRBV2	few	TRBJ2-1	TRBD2	TGTGCCAGCAGTTTCGGACTAGCGGGATACAATGAGCAGTTCTTC	CASSFGLAGYNEQFF
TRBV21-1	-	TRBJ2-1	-	TGTGCCAGCACCAAATGGTGGCAGGGATACAATGAGCAGTTCTTC	CASTKWWQGYNEQFF
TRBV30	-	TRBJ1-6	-	TGTGCCTGGAGGGGCCGTAATTCACCCCTCCACTTT	CAWRGRNSPLHF
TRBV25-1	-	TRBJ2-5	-	TGTGCCAGCAGTGAACTCGACGGACTCTTGGAGACCCAGTACTTC	CASSELDGLLETQYF
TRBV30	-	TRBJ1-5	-	TGTGCCTGGAGTCGGGAGGGAGATCAGCCCCAGCATTTT	CAWSREGDQPQHF
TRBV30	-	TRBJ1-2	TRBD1	TGTGCCTGGGAAAGGGGACAGGCTACGAATGGCTACACCTTC	CAWERGQATNGYTF
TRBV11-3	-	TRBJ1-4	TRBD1	TGTGCCAGCAGCTCGGTTTATCCGGGACAGAACATAAATGAAAAACTGTTTTTT	CASSSVYPGQNINEKLFF
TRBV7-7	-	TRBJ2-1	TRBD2	TGTGCCAGCAGCTTAGTTAGCGGGCGTACTGAGCAGTTCTTC	CASSLVSGRTEQFF
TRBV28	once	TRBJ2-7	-	TGTGCCAGCAGGCCGGGGAGCGGGTTCTCCTACGAGCAGTACTTC	CASRPGSGFSYEQYF
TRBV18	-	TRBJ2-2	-	TGTGCCAGCTCACCATTGGACAGTCCGTCCGGGGAGCTGTTTTTT	CASSPLDSPSGELFF
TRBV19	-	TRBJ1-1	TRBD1	TGTGCCAGTACTCAGGGACAGGGGGCATCAGAGTTT	CASTQGQGASEF
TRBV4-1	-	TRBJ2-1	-	TGCGCCAGCAGCCAAGATATTGGGCAGTTCTTC	CASSQDIGQFF
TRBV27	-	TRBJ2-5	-	TGTGCCAGCAGTATTTCCGGGACCTTAGTCGAGACCCAGTACTTC	CASSISGTLVETQYF
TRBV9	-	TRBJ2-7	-	TGTGCCAGCAGCTTCCGGGACTCATCACGCTACGAGCAGTACTTC	CASSFRDSSRYEQYF
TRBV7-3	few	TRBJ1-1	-	TGTGCCAGCAGCTTATCATCAGCGAACACTGAAGCTTTCTTT	CASSLSSANTEAFF
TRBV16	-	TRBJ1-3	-	TGTGCCAGCAGCCAATCGAGAGGAAACTCTGGAAACACCATATATTTT	CASSQSRGNSGNTIYF
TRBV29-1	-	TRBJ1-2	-	TGCAGCGTTGAAGATGATGGGCAGGGGAACTATGGCTACACCTTC	CSVEDDGQGNYGYTF
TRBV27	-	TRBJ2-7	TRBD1	TGTGCCAGCAGTTATTCGCCGAGGACAGGGAAAACCTACGAGCAGTACTTC	CASSYSPRTGKTYEQYF
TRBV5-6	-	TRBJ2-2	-	TGTGCCAGCAGCTTTATCGGGGGACCCAACACCGGGGAGCTGTTTTTT	CASSFIGGPNTGELFF
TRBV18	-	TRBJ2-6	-	TGTGCCAGCTCACCACCCCCAGTGTTGGTCGCCGGGGCCAACGTCCTGACTTTC	CASSPPPVLVAGANVLTF
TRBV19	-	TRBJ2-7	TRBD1	TGTGCCAGTAATTCGGGACAGGGGCCCTACGAGCAGTACTTC	CASNSGQGPYEQYF
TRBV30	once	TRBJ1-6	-	TGTGCCTGGAGTAGCAGGGAGGGTTCACCCCTCCACTTT	CAWSSREGSPLHF
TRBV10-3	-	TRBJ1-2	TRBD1	TGTGCCATCCAGGGACAGCCGGACCCCTATGGCTACACCTTC	CAIQGQPDPYGYTF
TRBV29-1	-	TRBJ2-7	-	TGCAGCGTCCTGGGGGACTTGGGGGCATCCTTC	CSVLGDLGASF
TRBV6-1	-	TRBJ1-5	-	TGTGCCAGCAGTGGGTCTGGGGGTCTGAGCAATCAGCCCCAGCATTTT	CASSGSGGLSNQPQHF
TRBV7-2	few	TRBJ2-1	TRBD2	TGTGCCAGCAGCTTAATAGGGACTAGCCAGTTCTTC	CASSLIGTSQFF
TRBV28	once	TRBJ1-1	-	TGTGCCAGCAGTTTTGACAACATGAACACTGAAGCTTTCTTT	CASSFDNMNTEAFF
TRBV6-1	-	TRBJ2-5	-	TGTGCCAGCGGGGTGAGGGGCACGGAGACCCAGTACTTC	CASGVRGTETQYF
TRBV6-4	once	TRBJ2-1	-	TGTGCCAGCAGTGAAGGGACCCCGCTTAAGGAGCAGTTCTTC	CASSEGTPLKEQFF
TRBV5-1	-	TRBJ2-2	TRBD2	TGCGCCAGCAGCTTGGTGGTAGCGGGGAACACCGGGGAGCTGTTTTTT	CASSLVVAGNTGELFF
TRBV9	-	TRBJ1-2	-	TGTGCCAGCAGCGTAATGGCGGGAGCAGTAGGTGGCTACACCTTC	CASSVMAGAVGGYTF
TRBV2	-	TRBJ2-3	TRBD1	TGTGCCAGCAGCTTACAGGGGGAAACAGATACGCAGTATTTT	CASSLQGETDTQYF
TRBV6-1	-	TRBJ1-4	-	TGTGCCAGCAGTAAGGGGTCCAGATTTAATGAAAAACTGTTTTTT	CASSKGSRFNEKLFF
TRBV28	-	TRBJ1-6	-	TGTGCCAGCAGTTTGGGCAGCAATAATTCACCCCTCCACTTT	CASSLGSNNSPLHF
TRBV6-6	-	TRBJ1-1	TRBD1	TGTGCCAGCAGTTCCCCGGACAGGGCCAACACTGAAGCTTTCTTT	CASSSPDRANTEAFF
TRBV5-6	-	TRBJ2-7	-	TGTGCCAGCAGCTTGAGGGCTGGCCTCTCCTACGAGCAGTACTTC	CASSLRAGLSYEQYF
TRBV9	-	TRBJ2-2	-	TGTGCCAGCAGCGTAGGACTAACCACCGGGGAGCTGTTTTTT	CASSVGLTTGELFF
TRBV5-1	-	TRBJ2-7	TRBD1	TGCGCCAGCATGACAGGGAGCCCTCCCTACGAGCAGCACTTC	CASMTGSPPYEQHF
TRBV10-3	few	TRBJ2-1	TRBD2	TGTGCCATCAAGCCGAGCGGGGCTCTTAATGAGCAGTTCTTC	CAIKPSGALNEQFF
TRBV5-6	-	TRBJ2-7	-	TGTGCCAGCAGCTTTTCTAGCGCCCGCGAGCAGTACTTC	CASSFSSAREQYF
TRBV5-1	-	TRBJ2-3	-	TGCGCCAGCAGCCGCACAGGTACTAGCACAGATACGCAGTATTTT	CASSRTGTSTDTQYF
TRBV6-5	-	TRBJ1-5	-	TGTGCCAGCAGTTACGCGGGAAGAAATCAGCCCCAGCATTTT	CASSYAGRNQPQHF